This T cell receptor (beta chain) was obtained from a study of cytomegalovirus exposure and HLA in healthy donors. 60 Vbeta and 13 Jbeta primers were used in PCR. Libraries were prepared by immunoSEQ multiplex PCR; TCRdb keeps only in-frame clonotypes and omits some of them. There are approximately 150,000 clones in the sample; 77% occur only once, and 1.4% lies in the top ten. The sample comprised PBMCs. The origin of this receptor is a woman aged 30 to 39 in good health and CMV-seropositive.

The CDR3 DNA is TGTGCCAGCTCACCCGGGGTAGCGGGAGGCCCTAGGGCCCCCTACGAGCAGTACTTC. It translates to CASSPGVAGGPRAPYEQYF. The chain links TRBV18 to TRBJ2-7; 10 nucleotides match TRBD2. Germline loops: CDR1 KGHSH, CDR2 LQKENI. The junction had 16 bases not matched to a gene; V was cut back by 3 bases and J by 2 bases. This CDR3 comprises 19 residues.